These 4 T cell receptor beta chains came from one sample sequenced in a study of OX40 agonist ivuxolimab in advanced cancers. The protocol was immunoSEQ multiplex PCR, while the TCRdb copy is restricted to in-frame clones and leaves out a portion. The table has under 95,000 clones, roughly nine tenths seen once. Specimen: CD4+ or CD8+ T cells sorted from blood, collected in a trial of the OX40 agonist ivuxolimab. The receptors come from an adult with an advanced solid tumor such as melanoma, head and neck, liver or kidney cancer.

The chain combines TRBV11-3 with TRBJ2-7; tentatively, D is TRBD1 (5 bases). Germline V lookup: CDR1 SGHNT, CDR2 YENEEA. V was cut by 3 bases and J by 9 bases, with 12 bases left in between. The CDR3 contains 12 residues. DNA of the CDR3: TGTGCCAGCAGCTTTGCGCAGGGTAGGCAGTACTTC. Translated, it gives CASSFAQGRQYF.

V usage is TRBV7-6 and J usage is TRBJ2-1, with D hard to call. The CDR3 consists of 15 residues. CDR1 is SGHVS and CDR2 is FNYEAQ in the germline V gene. Between the trimmed V and J ends, which lost 4 bases and 7 bases, there was a span of 17 bases. CDR3 bases: TGTGCCAGCAGCTCAGTGGGATCGGTAGCAAATGAGCAGTTCTTC. As protein: CASSSVGSVANEQFF.

The V gene is TRBV27, the J gene TRBJ2-3, with D perhaps TRBD1 (5 bases). This CDR3 comprises 16 residues. CDR1 and CDR2 (germline): MNHEY, SMNVEV (reference sequence). Trimming stripped 5 bases from V and 0 bases from J, with 15 bases between. DNA for the CDR3: TGTGCCAGCAGTCCCCCGGCAGGGCCAAGCACAGATACGCAGTATTTT. Protein sequence: CASSPPAGPSTDTQYF.

The chain is built from TRBV25-1 and TRBJ2-2; D is unresolved. Germline V gene data show CDR1 as MGHDK and CDR2 as SYGVNS. Trimming took off 7 bases at V and 7 bases at J, with 10 bases between the two ends. CDR3 length equals 12 residues. The CDR3 protein is CASNGYGGELFF. For the CDR3, the DNA is TGTGCCAGCAACGGGTACGGCGGGGAGCTGTTTTTT.